This T cell receptor beta chain was sequenced during a study of T cell clones after liver transplantation. Only in-frame clones appear in the TCRdb table, and some are missing; sequencing was by immunoSEQ multiplex PCR. The sample records 55,000 to 75,000 clones, around three quarters being singletons. The CDR3 spans 13 residues. Trimming removed 2 bases from V and 10 bases from J, with 14 bases in between. From germline, CDR1 is MNHNS and CDR2 SASEGT. The J gene is TRBJ1-2, the V gene TRBV6-1, with D unclear. This clonotype originated in a human patient who received a liver transplant. The T cells may partly be graft donor cells. The starting material was CD4+ T cells from blood, obtained at the approximately 16-month timepoint. The DNA of the CDR3 is TGTGCCAGCAGTGAACCCACTAGGGTCGCCTACACCTTC. Translated: CASSEPTRVAYTF.